The rows below give T cell receptor beta chains drawn from one sample of a study of blood T cells in healthy people across ages. TCRdb fed the 5' RACE reads into MiXCR, producing one record per CDR3 protein. The sample includes 1.5 million to 2 million distinct CDR3 sequences, around 40% of them seen just once. Sequenced: blood. The receptors here all came from a human donor in good health. Both conserved end residues are part of each CDR3. D genes are given only for firm matches. Clone size is stated in some rows and not others, as once, few, many or a class when expanded.

D,J,V,size,CDR3,DNA
NA,TRBJ1-2,TRBV7-2,NA,CASSFTGFGYGYTF,TGTGCCAGCAGCTTTACAGGGTTCGGGTATGGCTACACCTTC
NA,TRBJ2-7,TRBV6-2/TRBV6-3,NA,CASRRNRDTSYEQYF,TGTGCCAGCAGACGAAACCGGGACACCTCCTACGAGCAGTACTTC
NA,TRBJ2-7,TRBV7-9,few,CASSPRSGEQYF,TGTGCCAGCAGCCCCCGTAGTGGGGAGCAGTACTTC
TRBD1,TRBJ2-7,TRBV20-1,once,CSAMDRGLSYEQYF,TGCAGTGCTATGGACAGGGGGTTAAGTTACGAGCAGTACTTC
NA,TRBJ1-2,TRBV4-3,NA,CASSQDIAHSYGYTF,TGCGCCAGCAGCCAAGATATTGCACACTCCTATGGCTACACCTTC
TRBD1,TRBJ2-1,TRBV20-1,NA,CSARQGVGNEQFF,TGCAGTGCCAGACAGGGGGTCGGCAATGAGCAGTTCTTC
NA,TRBJ1-2,TRBV12-3/TRBV12-4,NA,CASSRSGNIYGYTF,TGTGCCAGCAGTCGCTCCGGGAACATATATGGCTACACCTTC
TRBD1,TRBJ2-7,TRBV7-2,NA,CASSFRGLFDEQYF,TGTGCCAGCAGCTTCAGGGGGCTGTTCGACGAGCAGTACTTC
NA,TRBJ1-1,TRBV14,many,CASSQARGTRGEAFF,TGTGCCAGCAGCCAAGCTAGAGGGACCCGTGGGGAAGCTTTCTTT
NA,TRBJ2-4,TRBV14,few,CASSNTWPLYF,TGTGCCAGCAGCAACACCTGGCCCCTGTACTTC
NA,TRBJ2-7,TRBV20-1,NA,CSAARGRIYEQYF,TGCAGTGCTGCCCGGGGGCGCATATACGAGCAGTACTTC
TRBD1,TRBJ1-2,TRBV6-2/TRBV6-3,NA,CASSNRGYGYYGYTF,TGTGCCAGCAGTAACAGGGGGTATGGATACTATGGCTACACCTTC
TRBD1,TRBJ2-2,TRBV5-1,NA,CASSLLVTGDTGELFF,TGCGCCAGCAGTTTACTCGTCACAGGGGACACCGGGGAGCTGTTTTTT
NA,TRBJ1-2,TRBV27,NA,CASSLSGDLGYTF,TGTGCCAGCAGTTTATCGGGGGACTTGGGCTACACCTTC
NA,TRBJ2-1,TRBV12-3/TRBV12-4,NA,CASSLGGQGSDEQFF,TGTGCCAGCAGTTTAGGGGGGCAGGGGAGCGATGAGCAGTTCTTC
NA,TRBJ1-4,TRBV6-5,NA,CASSSVGSTNEKLFF,TGTGCCAGCAGTTCCGTCGGGTCAACTAATGAAAAACTGTTTTTT
TRBD1,TRBJ1-1,TRBV20-1,NA,CSAAHRGLRTEAFF,TGCAGTGCTGCTCACAGGGGGCTACGCACTGAAGCTTTCTTT
TRBD1,TRBJ1-2,TRBV10-3,NA,CAISKGTGDGYTF,TGTGCCATCAGTAAAGGGACAGGTGATGGCTACACCTTC
NA,TRBJ2-3,TRBV7-2,NA,CASSFRQATDTQYF,TGTGCCAGCAGCTTTAGACAGGCCACAGATACGCAGTATTTT
NA,TRBJ1-1,TRBV5-1,few,CASRPKGDSNTEAFF,TGCGCCAGCAGACCAAAGGGGGATTCGAACACTGAAGCTTTCTTT
NA,TRBJ1-2,TRBV5-1,NA,CASSLGGGGTLDYGYTF,TGCGCCAGCAGCTTGGGAGGCGGAGGTACCCTAGACTATGGCTACACCTTC
TRBD1,TRBJ2-7,TRBV6-2/TRBV6-3,NA,CASSYRRTGAYEQYF,TGTGCCAGCAGTTACAGGCGGACAGGAGCCTACGAGCAGTACTTC
TRBD1,TRBJ1-4,TRBV12-3/TRBV12-4,NA,CASSRTGHEKLFF,TGTGCCAGCAGCCGGACAGGGCATGAAAAACTGTTTTTT
NA,TRBJ1-5,TRBV15,NA,CATSRDGDSNQPQHF,TGTGCCACCAGCAGAGATGGGGATAGCAATCAGCCCCAGCATTTT
NA,TRBJ2-3,TRBV5-1,few,CASSSGTQFPDTQYF,TGCGCCAGCAGCTCTGGGACACAGTTTCCAGATACGCAGTATTTT
NA,TRBJ1-1,TRBV12-3/TRBV12-4,NA,CATTYFMGTEAFF,TGTGCCACCACATATTTTATGGGCACTGAAGCTTTCTTT
NA,TRBJ1-4,TRBV29-1,NA,CSGEGLRGKLFF,TGCAGCGGTGAGGGGTTACGGGGAAAACTGTTTTTT
NA,TRBJ2-3,TRBV7-9,few,CASSPSIADTQYF,TGTGCCAGCAGCCCTAGCATTGCAGATACGCAGTATTTT
NA,TRBJ2-5,TRBV6-5,few,CASSQTVRGQETQYF,TGTGCCAGCAGCCAAACGGTTAGGGGTCAAGAGACCCAGTACTTC
NA,TRBJ2-7,TRBV13,NA,CASSFRATDLFTYEQYF,TGTGCCAGCAGCTTTCGAGCGACTGACCTCTTTACCTACGAGCAGTACTTC
NA,TRBJ2-1,TRBV7-2,NA,CASRVGNPPYEQFF,TGTGCCAGCAGAGTGGGGAATCCCCCATACGAGCAGTTCTTC
NA,TRBJ2-3,TRBV29-1,NA,CSVPQMRSTDTQYF,TGCAGCGTCCCCCAAATGCGGAGCACAGATACGCAGTATTTT
TRBD1,TRBJ2-1,TRBV9,NA,CASSVATGGRNEQFF,TGTGCCAGCAGCGTAGCTACAGGGGGCCGGAATGAGCAGTTCTTC
TRBD1,TRBJ1-1,TRBV18,NA,CASSPPGDRSTEAFF,TGTGCCAGCTCACCACCGGGGGACAGGTCCACTGAAGCTTTCTTT
NA,TRBJ1-4,TRBV7-8,NA,CASSSLQGADEKLFF,TGTGCCAGCAGCTCACTACAGGGAGCAGATGAAAAACTGTTTTTT
TRBD1,TRBJ2-7,TRBV29-1,many,CSVGTGVSYEQYF,TGCAGCGTCGGGACAGGGGTTTCCTACGAGCAGTACTTC
TRBD2,TRBJ2-5,TRBV24-1,few,CATSAGGTPDNEQYF,TGTGCCACCAGTGCCGGGGGGACCCCCGACAATGAGCAGTACTTC
NA,TRBJ2-5,TRBV29-1,few,CSVDSAAGETQYF,TGCAGCGTCGACTCGGCAGCTGGGGAGACCCAGTACTTC
NA,TRBJ2-5,TRBV5-1,NA,CASREGQKETQYF,TGCGCCAGTAGAGAAGGACAGAAAGAGACCCAGTACTTC
NA,TRBJ2-5,TRBV12-3/TRBV12-4,NA,CASTFGAGRQYF,TGTGCCAGCACCTTCGGTGCAGGGAGGCAGTACTTC
NA,TRBJ2-5,TRBV9,NA,CASSVGGGVKETQYF,TGTGCCAGCAGCGTAGGAGGGGGTGTTAAAGAGACCCAGTACTTC